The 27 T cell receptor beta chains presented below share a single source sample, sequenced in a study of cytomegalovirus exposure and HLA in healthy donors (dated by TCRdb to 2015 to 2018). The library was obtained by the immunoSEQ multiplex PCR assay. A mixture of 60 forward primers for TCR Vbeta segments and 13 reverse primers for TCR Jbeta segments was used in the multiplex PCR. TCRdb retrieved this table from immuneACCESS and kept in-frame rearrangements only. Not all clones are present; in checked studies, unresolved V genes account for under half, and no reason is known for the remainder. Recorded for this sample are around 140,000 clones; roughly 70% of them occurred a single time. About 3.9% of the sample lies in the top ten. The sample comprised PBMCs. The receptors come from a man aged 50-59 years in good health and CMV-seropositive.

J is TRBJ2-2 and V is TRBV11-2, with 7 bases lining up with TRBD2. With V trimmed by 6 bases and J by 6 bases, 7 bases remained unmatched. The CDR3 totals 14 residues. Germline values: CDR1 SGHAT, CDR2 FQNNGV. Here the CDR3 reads CASRPGLVPGELFF. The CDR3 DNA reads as TGTGCCAGCAGACCAGGACTAGTCCCCGGGGAGCTGTTTTTT.

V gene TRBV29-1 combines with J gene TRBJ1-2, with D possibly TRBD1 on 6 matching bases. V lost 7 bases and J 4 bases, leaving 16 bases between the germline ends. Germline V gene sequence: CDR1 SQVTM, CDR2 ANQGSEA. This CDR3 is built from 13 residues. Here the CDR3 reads CSGLRGSGYGYTF. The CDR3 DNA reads TGCAGCGGGCTTAGGGGGTCCGGCTATGGCTACACCTTC.

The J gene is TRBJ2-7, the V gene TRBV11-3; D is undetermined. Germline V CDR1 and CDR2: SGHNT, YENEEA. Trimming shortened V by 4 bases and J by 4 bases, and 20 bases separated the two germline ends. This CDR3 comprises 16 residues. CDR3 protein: CASSSSVGAISYEQYF. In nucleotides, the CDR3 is TGTGCCAGCAGCTCAAGTGTCGGTGCCATCTCTTACGAGCAGTACTTC.

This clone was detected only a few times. The CDR3 loop reads CASSLSGVYEQYF. CDR3 nucleotides: TGTGCCAGCAGCTTATCCGGGGTCTACGAGCAGTACTTC. The rearrangement links TRBV7-2 to TRBJ2-7; tentative D call: TRBD2 (5 bases). Germline V lookup: CDR1 SGHTA, CDR2 FQGNSA. CDR3 size: 13 residues. Trimming removed 2 bases at V and 3 bases at J, with 8 bases between.

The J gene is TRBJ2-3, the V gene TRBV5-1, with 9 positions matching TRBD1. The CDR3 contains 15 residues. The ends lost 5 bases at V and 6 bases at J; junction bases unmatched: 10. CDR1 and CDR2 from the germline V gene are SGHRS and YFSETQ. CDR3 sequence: CASRFRQGGVDTQYF. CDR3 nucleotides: TGCGCCAGCAGATTTAGACAGGGGGGTGTTGATACGCAGTATTTT.

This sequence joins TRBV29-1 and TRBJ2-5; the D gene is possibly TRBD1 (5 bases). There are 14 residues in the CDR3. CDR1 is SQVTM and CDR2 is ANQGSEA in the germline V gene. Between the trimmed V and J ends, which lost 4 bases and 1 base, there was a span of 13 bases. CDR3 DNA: TGCAGCGTTGCCCCGCGACAGTTCCAAGAGACCCAGTACTTC. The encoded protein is CSVAPRQFQETQYF.

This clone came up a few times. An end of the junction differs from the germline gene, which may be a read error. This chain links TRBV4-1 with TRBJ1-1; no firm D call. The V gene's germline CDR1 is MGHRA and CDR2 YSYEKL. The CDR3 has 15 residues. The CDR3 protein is CASSQGLGRNTEAFF. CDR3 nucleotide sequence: TGTGCCAGCAGCCAAGGCCTGGGGAGGAACACTGAAGCTTTCTTT.

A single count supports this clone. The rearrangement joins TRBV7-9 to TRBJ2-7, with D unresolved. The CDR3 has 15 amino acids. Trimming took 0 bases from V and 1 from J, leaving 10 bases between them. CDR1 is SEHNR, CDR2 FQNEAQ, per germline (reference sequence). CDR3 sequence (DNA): TGTGCCAGCAGCTTAGCATGGAGTTCATCCTACGAGCAGTACTTC. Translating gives CASSLAWSSSYEQYF.

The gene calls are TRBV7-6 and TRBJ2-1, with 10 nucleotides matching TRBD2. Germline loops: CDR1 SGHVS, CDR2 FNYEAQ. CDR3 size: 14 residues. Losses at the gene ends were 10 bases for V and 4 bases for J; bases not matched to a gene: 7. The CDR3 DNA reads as TGTGCCACCCTGAGCGGGAGGGGGTACAATGAGCAGTTCTTC. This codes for CATLSGRGYNEQFF.

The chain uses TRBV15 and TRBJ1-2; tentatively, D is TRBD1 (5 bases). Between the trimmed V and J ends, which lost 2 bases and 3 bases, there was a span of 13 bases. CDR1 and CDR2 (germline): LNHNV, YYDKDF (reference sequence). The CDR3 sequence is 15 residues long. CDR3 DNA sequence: TGTGCCACCAGCAGACCTACTGACAGCTACTATGGCTACACCTTC. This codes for CATSRPTDSYYGYTF.

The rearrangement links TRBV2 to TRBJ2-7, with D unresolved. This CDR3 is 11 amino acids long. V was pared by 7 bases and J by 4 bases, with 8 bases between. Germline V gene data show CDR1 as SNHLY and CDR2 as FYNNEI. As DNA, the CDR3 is TGTGCCAGCATTAGGCGGTACGAGCAGTACTTC. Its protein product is CASIRRYEQYF.

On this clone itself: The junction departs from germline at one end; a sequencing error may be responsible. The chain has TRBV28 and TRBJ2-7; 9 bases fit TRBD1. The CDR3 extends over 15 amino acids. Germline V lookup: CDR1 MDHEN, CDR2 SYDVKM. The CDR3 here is CASSFALGQGSGLDF. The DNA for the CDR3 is TGTGCCAGCAGTTTCGCCCTAGGACAGGGGTCTGGGTTGGACTTC.

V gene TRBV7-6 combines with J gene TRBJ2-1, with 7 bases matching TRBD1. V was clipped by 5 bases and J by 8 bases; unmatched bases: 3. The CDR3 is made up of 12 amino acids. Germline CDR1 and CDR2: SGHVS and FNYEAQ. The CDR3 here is CASSHRGDEQFF. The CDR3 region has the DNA TGTGCCAGCAGCCACAGGGGCGATGAGCAGTTCTTC.

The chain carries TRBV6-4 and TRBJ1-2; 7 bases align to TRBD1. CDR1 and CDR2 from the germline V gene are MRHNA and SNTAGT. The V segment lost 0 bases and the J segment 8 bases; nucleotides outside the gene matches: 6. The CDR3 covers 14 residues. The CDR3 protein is CASSDSTGTEGYTF. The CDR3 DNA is TGTGCCAGCAGTGACTCGACAGGGACTGAGGGCTACACCTTC.

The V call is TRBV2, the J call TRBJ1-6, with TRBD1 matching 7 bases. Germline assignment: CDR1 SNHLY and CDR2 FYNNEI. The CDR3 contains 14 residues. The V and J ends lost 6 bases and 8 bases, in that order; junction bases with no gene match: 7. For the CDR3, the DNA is TGTGCCAGCAGATCCGGGACAGCCGATTCACCCCTCCACTTT. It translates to CASRSGTADSPLHF.

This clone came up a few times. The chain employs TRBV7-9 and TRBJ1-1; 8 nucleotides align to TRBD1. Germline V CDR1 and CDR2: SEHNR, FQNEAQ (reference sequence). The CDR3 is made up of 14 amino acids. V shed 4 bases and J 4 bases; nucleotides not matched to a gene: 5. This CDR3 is CASSSQGDLTEAFF. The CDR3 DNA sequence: TGTGCCAGCAGCTCACAGGGGGATCTCACTGAAGCTTTCTTT.

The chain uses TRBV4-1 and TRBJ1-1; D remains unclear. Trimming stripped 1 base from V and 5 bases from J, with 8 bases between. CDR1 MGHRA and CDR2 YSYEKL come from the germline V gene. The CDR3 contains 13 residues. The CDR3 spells CASSQASRTEAFF. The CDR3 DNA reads TGCGCCAGCAGCCAAGCGTCGAGGACTGAAGCTTTCTTT.

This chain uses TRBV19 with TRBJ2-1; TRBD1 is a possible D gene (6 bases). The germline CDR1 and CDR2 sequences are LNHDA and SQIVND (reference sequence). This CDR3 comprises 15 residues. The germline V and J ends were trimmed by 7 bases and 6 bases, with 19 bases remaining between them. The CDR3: CASKQGVLVSNEQFF. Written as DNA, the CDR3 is TGTGCCAGTAAACAGGGCGTACTGGTGTCCAATGAGCAGTTCTTC.

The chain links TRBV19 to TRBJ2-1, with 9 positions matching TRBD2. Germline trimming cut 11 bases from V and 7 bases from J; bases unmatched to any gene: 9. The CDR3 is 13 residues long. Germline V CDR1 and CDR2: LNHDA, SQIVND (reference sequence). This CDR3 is CACALAGHNEQFF. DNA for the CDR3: TGTGCCTGTGCGCTAGCGGGACATAATGAGCAGTTCTTC.

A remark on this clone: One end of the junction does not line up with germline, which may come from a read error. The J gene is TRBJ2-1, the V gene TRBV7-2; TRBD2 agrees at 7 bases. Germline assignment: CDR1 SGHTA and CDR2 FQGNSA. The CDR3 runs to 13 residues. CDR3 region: CASSLAFFDGRIF. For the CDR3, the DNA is TGTGCCAGCAGCTTAGCCTTTTTTGACGGGAGGATCTTC.

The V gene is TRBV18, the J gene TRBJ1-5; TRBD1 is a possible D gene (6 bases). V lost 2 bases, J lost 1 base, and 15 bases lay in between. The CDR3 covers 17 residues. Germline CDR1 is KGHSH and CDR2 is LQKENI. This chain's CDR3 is CASSPGRGQRSNQPQHF. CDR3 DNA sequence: TGTGCCAGCTCACCAGGCAGGGGACAAAGGAGCAATCAGCCCCAGCATTTT. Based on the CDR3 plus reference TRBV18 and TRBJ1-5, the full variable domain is NAGVMQNPRHLVRRRGQEARLRCSPMKGHSHVYWYRQLPEEGLKFMVYLQKENIIDESGMPKERFSAEFPKEGPSILRIQQVVRGDSAAYFCASSPGRGQRSNQPQHFGDGTRLSIL.

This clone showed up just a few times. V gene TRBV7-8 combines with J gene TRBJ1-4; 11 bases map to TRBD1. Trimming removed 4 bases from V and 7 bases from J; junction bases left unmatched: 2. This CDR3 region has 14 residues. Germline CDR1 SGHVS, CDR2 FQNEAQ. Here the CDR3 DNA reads TGTGCCAGCAGCTCCGGACAGGGGGCTGAAAAACTGTTTTTT. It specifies CASSSGQGAEKLFF.

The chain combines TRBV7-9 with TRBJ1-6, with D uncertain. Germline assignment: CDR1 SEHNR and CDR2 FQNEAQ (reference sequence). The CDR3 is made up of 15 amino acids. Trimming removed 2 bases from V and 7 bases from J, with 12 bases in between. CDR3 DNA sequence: TGTGCCAGCAGCTTAACTACGAGTGTAAATTCACCCCTCCACTTT. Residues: CASSLTTSVNSPLHF.

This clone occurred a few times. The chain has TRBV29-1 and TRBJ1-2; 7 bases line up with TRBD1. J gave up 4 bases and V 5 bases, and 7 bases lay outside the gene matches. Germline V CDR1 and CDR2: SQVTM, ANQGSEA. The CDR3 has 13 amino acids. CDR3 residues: CSVFGQEIYGYTF. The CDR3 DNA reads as TGCAGCGTTTTCGGACAGGAAATCTATGGCTACACCTTC.

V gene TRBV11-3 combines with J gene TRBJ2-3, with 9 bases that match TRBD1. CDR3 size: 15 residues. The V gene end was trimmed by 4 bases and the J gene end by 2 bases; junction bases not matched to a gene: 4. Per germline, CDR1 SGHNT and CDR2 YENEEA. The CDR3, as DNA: TGTGCCAGCAGCTGGACAGGGGACCACACAGATACGCAGTATTTT. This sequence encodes CASSWTGDHTDTQYF.

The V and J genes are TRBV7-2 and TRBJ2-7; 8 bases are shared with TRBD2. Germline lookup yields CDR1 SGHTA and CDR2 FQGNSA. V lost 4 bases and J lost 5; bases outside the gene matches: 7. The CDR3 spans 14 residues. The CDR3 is CASSSRGSGDEQYF. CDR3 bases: TGTGCCAGCAGCTCCCGGGGTAGCGGGGACGAGCAGTACTTC.

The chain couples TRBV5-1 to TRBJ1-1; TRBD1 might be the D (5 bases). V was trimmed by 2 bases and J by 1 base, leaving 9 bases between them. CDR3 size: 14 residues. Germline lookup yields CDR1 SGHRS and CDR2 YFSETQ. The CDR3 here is CASSFQGQNTEAFF. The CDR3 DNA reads TGCGCCAGCAGCTTCCAGGGCCAGAACACTGAAGCTTTCTTT.